What follows is one T cell receptor (beta chain) and its context. In its sample, this clonotype was seen once. Its antigen target is currently unknown. Germline is not matched at one junction end, which may reflect a read error. TRIzol reagent was used to extract blood RNA from unsorted whole blood, while the DNeasy Blood & Tissue kit provided the germline DNA. Chronic HBV infection was present in the patients, and the patients were treatment-naive at sampling. Four milliliters of peripheral blood were collected into K2EDTA tubes before surgery. This entry comes from a study of tumor-infiltrating lymphocytes in primary liver carcinoma (dated by TCRdb to the late 2010s). For context, the study as a whole: Between November 2015 and early 2016, roughly five patients in China with histopathologically diagnosed primary liver carcinoma had surgical resection. The five patients had tumors staged T1-T3 N0M0, with maximum diameters ranging from about 4.2 to 11 cm. Reproducibility between technical replicate repertoires was high, with correlation coefficients above 0.98 and mean shared-clone rates about 0.91. Samples yielded roughly 3.65 to 7.5 million productive TCRbeta reads; read depth did not differ significantly between tissue types. The five patients, three men and two women aged 30 to 69 years, had hepatocellular carcinoma (four) or combined HCC and intrahepatic cholangiocarcinoma (one). A total of 35 specimens from 5 patients went through TCRbeta repertoire sequencing, namely 25 tumor regions, 5 adjacent noncancerous liver tissues and 5 peripheral blood samples. TCRbeta repertoire sequencing, expression microarrays and whole-exome sequencing were combined in the study across five regions of each liver tumor, with adjacent normal tissue and blood also included.

Summary of the overall study and its limitations: Because only the TCR beta chain was sequenced and unpaired alpha chains were not captured, true repertoire diversity is likely underestimated. Repertoire overlap was found to be higher between tumor regions (mean approximately 35%) than between tumor-adjacent (about 17%) or tumor-blood (around 14%) pairs, consistent with antigen-driven expansion. Only four or five patients were included in the study, and the authors note that the findings should be validated in a larger study. Compared with blood, tumors had a significantly larger share of the repertoire taken up by the top 250 clones (p = 0.039). Because the samples were bulk and unsorted, CD4+ and CD8+ T cell repertoires could not be compared.

TCRbeta-specific cDNA was reverse-transcribed from around 500 ng total RNA using a constant-region primer and ProtoScript II reverse transcriptase. Construction of the TCRbeta libraries relied on three nested rounds of multiplex PCR, following a slightly modified ARM-PCR procedure. Sample barcodes and Illumina adapters were attached in a final 25-cycle PCR using Deep VentR polymerase. Amplicons of 200-500 bp were gel-purified with a QIAquick gel extraction kit before sequencing. TCRbeta amplicons were sequenced on an Illumina HiSeq 2500 with 250-bp paired-end reads. In the authors' own workflow: Reads were quality-trimmed with Trimmomatic v0.33, and paired reads were merged with FLASH v1.2.11 to recover full CDR3 sequences. V, D and J germline segments were assigned to the rearranged TCRbeta sequences by MiGEC v1.2.1b. Clonotype statistics, along with Shannon-Wiener diversity indices, were calculated using VDJtools v1.0.0. To reduce sampling bias, subsequent analyses other than the diversity analysis used only the 250 most abundant clonotypes in each sample. Starting from the raw public reads, TCRdb applied fastp trimming at Q25, assembled clones with MiXCR and retained in-frame beta chains. A single entry per CDR3 protein holds the most common genes and DNA from its merged rows. The V and J calls and clone size come from TCRdb's table, not from the authors' own analysis. This sample has about 330,000 distinct CDR3 sequences in its table, and around 60% of those were observed once. About 6.1% of the sample goes to the ten largest clones.

This receptor was taken from a man aged 35-49 years with primary liver carcinoma and hepatitis B virus infection. Material: peripheral blood.

The nucleotide sequence reads as follows: TGTGCCAACAGCTTAGGATCCCGAGAGGAGTACGAGCAGTACTTC. It encodes CANSLGSREEYEQYF. The chain uses TRBV11-2 and TRBJ2-7, with no reliable assignment of the D segment. Including cysteine and phenylalanine, the CDR3 has 15 amino acids. Only CDR3 DNA is held: 45 bases, read in frame from base 1. CDR1 and CDR2 were assigned from the germline V gene as SGHAT and FQNNGV. Full variable domain (CDR3 extended with the reference TRBV11-2 and TRBJ2-7 proteins): EAGVAQSPRYKIIEKRQSVAFWCNPISGHATLYWYQQILGQGPKLLIQFQNNGVVDDSQLPKDRFSAERLKGVDSTLKIQPAKLEDSAVYLCANSLGSREEYEQYFGPGTRLTVT.